The T cell receptor (beta chain) under discussion was sequenced for a study of blood T cell repertoires in COVID-19. Background on the study: The United States, Italy and Spain supplied acute and convalescent COVID-19 samples. T cells, B-cell-depleted T cells, or PBMCs provided the cDNA or gDNA that served as material.

Per the germline V gene, CDR1 is SGHRS and CDR2 is YFSETQ. Deletions cut 2 bases from V and 1 base from J, with 9 bases between. The CDR3 runs 14 residues. In the original workflow: Using reference gene primer amplification, nucleated cell counts were estimated. Sequenced by immunoSEQ multiplex PCR; TCRdb stores in-frame clones only, minus some. The D gene and trimming were derived from the DNA, and the V and J assignments and clone size from that table. Found here are under 170,000 clones, 70% to 90% of them singletons; the top ten hold roughly 3.5%. This clone was seen just once. The chain is built from TRBV5-1 and TRBJ1-1; D not resolved. The source material was peripheral blood. The TCR comes from a man between 65 and 85 years old with acute or convalescent COVID-19. Written as DNA, the CDR3 is TGCGCCAGCAGCTTAGAGAGCCCGAACACTGAAGCTTTCTTT. This gives the protein CASSLESPNTEAFF. Looking up the rest from reference TRBV5-1 and TRBJ1-1 gives the full variable domain: KAGVTQTPRYLIKTRGQQVTLSCSPISGHRSVSWYQQTPGQGLQFLFEYFSETQRNKGNFPGRFSGRQFSNSRSEMNVSTLELGDSALYLCASSLESPNTEAFFGQGTRLTVV.